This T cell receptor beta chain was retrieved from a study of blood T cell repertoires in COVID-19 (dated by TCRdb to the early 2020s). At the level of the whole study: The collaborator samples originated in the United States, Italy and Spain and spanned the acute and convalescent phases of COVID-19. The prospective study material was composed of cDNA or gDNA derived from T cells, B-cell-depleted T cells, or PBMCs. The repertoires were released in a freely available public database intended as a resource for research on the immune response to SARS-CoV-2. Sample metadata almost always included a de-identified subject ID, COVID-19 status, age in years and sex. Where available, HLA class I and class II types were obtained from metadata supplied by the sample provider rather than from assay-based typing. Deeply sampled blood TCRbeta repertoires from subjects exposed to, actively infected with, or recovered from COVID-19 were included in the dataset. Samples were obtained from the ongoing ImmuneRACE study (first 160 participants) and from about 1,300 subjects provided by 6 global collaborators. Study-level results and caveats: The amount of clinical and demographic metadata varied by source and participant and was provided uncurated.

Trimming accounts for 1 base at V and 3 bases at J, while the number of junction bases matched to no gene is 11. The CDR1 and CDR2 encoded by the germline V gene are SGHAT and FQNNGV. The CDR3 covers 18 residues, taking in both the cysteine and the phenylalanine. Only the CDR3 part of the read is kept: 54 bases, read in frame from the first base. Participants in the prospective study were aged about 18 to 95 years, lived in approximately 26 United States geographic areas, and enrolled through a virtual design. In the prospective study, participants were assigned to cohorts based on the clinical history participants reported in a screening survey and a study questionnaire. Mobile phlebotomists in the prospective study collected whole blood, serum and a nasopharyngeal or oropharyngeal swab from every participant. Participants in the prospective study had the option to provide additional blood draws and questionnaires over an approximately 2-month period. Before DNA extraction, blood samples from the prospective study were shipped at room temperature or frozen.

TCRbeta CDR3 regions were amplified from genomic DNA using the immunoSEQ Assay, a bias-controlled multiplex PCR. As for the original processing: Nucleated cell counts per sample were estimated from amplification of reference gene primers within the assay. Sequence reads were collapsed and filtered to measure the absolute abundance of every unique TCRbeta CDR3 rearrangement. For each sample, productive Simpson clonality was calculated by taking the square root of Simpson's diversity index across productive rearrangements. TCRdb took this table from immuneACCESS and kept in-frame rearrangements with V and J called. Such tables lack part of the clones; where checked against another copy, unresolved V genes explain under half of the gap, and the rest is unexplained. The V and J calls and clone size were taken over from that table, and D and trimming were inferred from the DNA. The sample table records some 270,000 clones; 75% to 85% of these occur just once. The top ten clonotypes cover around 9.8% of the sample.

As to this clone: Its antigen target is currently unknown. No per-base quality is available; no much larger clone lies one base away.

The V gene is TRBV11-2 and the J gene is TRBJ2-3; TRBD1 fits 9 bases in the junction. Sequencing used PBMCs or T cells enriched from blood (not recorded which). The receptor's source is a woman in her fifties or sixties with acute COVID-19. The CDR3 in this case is CASSLALRDRAETDTQYF. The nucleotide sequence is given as TGTGCCAGCAGCTTAGCCCTCCGGGACAGGGCTGAAACAGATACGCAGTATTTT.